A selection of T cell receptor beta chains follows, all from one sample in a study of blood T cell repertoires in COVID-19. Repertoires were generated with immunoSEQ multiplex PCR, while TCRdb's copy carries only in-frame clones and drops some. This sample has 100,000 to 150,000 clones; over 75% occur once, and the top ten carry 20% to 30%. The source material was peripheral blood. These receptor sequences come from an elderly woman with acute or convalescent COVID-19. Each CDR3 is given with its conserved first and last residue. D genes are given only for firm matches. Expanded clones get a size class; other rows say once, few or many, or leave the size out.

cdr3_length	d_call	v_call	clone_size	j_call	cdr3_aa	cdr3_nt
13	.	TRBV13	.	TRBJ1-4	CASSLRGSEKLFF	TGTGCCAGCAGCCTCAGGGGATCGGAAAAACTGTTTTTT
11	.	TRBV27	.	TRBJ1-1	CASSQGAEAFF	TGTGCCAGCAGCCAAGGGGCAGAAGCTTTCTTT
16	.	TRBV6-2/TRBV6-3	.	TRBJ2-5	CASSYLPAGAGETQYF	TGTGCCAGCAGTTACCTCCCCGCGGGGGCAGGAGAGACCCAGTACTTC
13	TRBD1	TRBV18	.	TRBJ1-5	CASSTGGLQPQHF	TGTGCCAGCTCAACAGGGGGTTTACAGCCCCAGCATTTT
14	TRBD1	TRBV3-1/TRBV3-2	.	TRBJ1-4	CASSHHDRGEKLFF	TGTGCCAGCAGCCACCACGACAGGGGTGAAAAACTGTTTTTT
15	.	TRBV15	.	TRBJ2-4	CATSIDSLAKNIQYF	TGTGCCACCAGCATAGATTCTCTAGCCAAAAACATTCAGTACTTC
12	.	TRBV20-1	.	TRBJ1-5	CSASSSNQPQHF	TGCAGTGCTAGTTCTTCCAATCAGCCCCAGCATTTT
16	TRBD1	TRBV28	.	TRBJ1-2	CASRRGGQGLERGYTF	TGTGCCAGCAGGCGCGGCGGACAGGGGCTGGAGAGGGGCTACACCTTC
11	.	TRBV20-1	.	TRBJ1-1	CSARFWTEAFF	TGCAGTGCTCGGTTTTGGACTGAAGCTTTCTTT
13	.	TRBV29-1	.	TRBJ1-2	CSVDMGPNYGYTF	TGCAGCGTTGATATGGGGCCCAACTATGGCTACACCTTC
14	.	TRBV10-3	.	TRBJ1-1	CAIHGAGGNTEAFF	TGTGCCATTCACGGTGCGGGGGGTAACACTGAAGCTTTCTTT
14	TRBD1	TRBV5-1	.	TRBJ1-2	CASSQQGRSEGYTF	TGCGCCAGCAGCCAACAGGGGAGGTCGGAGGGCTACACCTTC
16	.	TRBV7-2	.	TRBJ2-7	CASSLRNDRPRYEQYF	TGTGCCAGCAGCTTACGAAACGACAGGCCCCGCTACGAGCAGTACTTC
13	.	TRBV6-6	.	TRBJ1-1	CASSYSQNTEAFF	TGTGCCAGCAGTTACTCCCAGAACACTGAAGCTTTCTTT
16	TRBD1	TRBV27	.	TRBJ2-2	CASSLHLHRGPGELFF	TGTGCCAGCAGTCTACACCTCCACAGGGGGCCCGGGGAGCTGTTTTTT
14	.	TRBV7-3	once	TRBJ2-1	CASSSDGGYNEQFF	TGTGCCAGCAGCTCTGATGGCGGGTACAATGAGCAGTTCTTC
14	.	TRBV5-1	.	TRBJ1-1	CASSSGGGNTEAFF	TGCGCCAGCAGCTCCGGCGGGGGAAACACTGAAGCTTTCTTT
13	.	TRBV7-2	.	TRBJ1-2	CASSPVAGMSNTF	TGTGCCAGCAGCCCCGTGGCAGGGATGTCAAACACCTTC
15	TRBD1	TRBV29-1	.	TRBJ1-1	CSVGRTGKDDTEAFF	TGCAGCGTTGGACGGACAGGGAAGGATGACACTGAAGCTTTCTTT
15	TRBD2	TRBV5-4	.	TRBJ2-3	CASSVSGGNTDTQYF	TGTGCCAGCAGCGTTAGCGGGGGGAACACAGATACGCAGTATTTT
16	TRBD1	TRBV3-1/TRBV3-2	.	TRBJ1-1	CASSPGRGRANTEAFF	TGTGCCAGCAGCCCCGGCAGGGGGAGAGCCAACACTGAAGCTTTCTTT
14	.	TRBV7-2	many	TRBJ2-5	CASSLEGLAETQYF	TGTGCCAGCAGCTTAGAAGGTTTAGCAGAGACCCAGTACTTC
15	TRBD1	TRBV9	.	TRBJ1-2	CASSDLGWAGGGYTF	TGTGCCAGCAGCGATCTAGGGTGGGCAGGGGGCGGCTACACCTTC
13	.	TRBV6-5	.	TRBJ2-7	CASGSGAPYEQYF	TGTGCCAGCGGTTCAGGGGCCCCCTACGAGCAGTACTTC
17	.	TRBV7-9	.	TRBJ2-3	CASSFSRLAGAGDTQYF	TGTGCCAGCAGCTTTTCCCGCCTGGCGGGGGCGGGGGATACGCAGTATTTT
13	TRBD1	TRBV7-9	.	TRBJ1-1	CASSRGQGSEAFF	TGTGCCAGCAGCCGTGGACAGGGCTCCGAAGCTTTCTTT
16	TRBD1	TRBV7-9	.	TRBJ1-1	CASSLARDRPNTEAFF	TGTGCCAGCAGCTTAGCGAGGGACAGGCCGAACACTGAAGCTTTCTTT
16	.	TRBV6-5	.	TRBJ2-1	CASSYVPGSLSGEQFF	TGTGCCAGCAGTTACGTCCCCGGGAGTCTCTCGGGTGAGCAGTTCTTC
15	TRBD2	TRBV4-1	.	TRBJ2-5	CASSVGTSGGETQYF	TGCGCCAGCAGCGTAGGAACTAGCGGGGGAGAGACCCAGTACTTC
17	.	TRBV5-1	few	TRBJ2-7	CASSLATGTRSSYEQYF	TGCGCCAGCAGCTTGGCTACCGGGACAAGGAGCTCCTACGAGCAGTACTTC
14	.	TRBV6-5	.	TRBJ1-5	CASSYRGSNQPQHF	TGTGCCAGCAGTTATAGGGGGAGCAATCAGCCCCAGCATTTT
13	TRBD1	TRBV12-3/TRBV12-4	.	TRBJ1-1	CASRTTGGTEAFF	TGTGCCAGCAGAACTACAGGGGGCACTGAAGCTTTCTTT
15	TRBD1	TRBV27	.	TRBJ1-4	CASSPSGTAFGMLFF	TGTGCCAGCAGTCCATCCGGGACAGCATTCGGAATGCTGTTTTTT
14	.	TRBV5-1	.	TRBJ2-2	CASSGYSGTGELFF	TGCGCCAGCAGCGGGTATTCGGGCACCGGGGAGCTGTTTTTT
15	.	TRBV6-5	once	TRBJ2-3	CASRGAGANTDTQYF	TGTGCCAGCAGGGGCGCGGGGGCGAACACAGATACGCAGTATTTT
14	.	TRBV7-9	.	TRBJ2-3	CASSLVQGPDTQYF	TGTGCCAGCAGCTTAGTCCAGGGGCCAGATACGCAGTATTTT
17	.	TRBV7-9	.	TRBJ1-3	CASSLVSGGHSGNTIYF	TGTGCCAGCAGCTTAGTGAGTGGGGGACACTCTGGAAACACCATATATTTT
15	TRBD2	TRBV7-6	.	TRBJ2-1	CASSSTSGGANEQFF	TGTGCCAGCAGCTCTACTAGCGGGGGGGCCAATGAGCAGTTCTTC
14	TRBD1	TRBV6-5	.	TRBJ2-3	CASSYDRGTDTQYF	TGTGCCAGCAGTTATGACAGGGGAACAGATACGCAGTATTTT
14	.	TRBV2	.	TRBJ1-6	CASSVLPIESPLHF	TGTGCCAGCAGTGTTTTACCGATTGAGTCACCCCTCCACTTT
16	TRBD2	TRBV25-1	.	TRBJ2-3	CASSEFLAGRHHTQYF	TGTGCCAGCAGTGAATTCCTAGCGGGGAGGCACCATACGCAGTATTTT
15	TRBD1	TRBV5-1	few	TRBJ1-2	CASSSNTGGNYGYTF	TGCGCCAGCAGCTCTAATACAGGGGGTAACTATGGCTACACCTTC
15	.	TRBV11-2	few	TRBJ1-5	CASSRNAGAGQPQHF	TGTGCCAGCAGCCGAAACGCGGGGGCGGGTCAGCCCCAGCATTTT
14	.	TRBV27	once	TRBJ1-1	CASSSSYGNTEAFF	TGTGCCAGCAGTTCATCGTACGGGAACACTGAAGCTTTCTTT
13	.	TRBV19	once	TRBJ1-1	CASEGGMNTEAFF	TGTGCCAGCGAGGGGGGGATGAACACTGAAGCTTTCTTT
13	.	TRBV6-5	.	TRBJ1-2	CASLLGVDYGYTF	TGTGCCAGCCTCCTAGGGGTCGACTATGGCTACACCTTC
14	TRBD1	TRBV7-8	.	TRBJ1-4	CASSLGRGLEKLFF	TGTGCCAGCAGCTTAGGAAGGGGGCTCGAAAAACTGTTTTTT
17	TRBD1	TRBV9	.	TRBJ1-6	CASSPRTGSSNNSPLHF	TGTGCCAGCAGCCCACGGACAGGGTCGTCTAATAATTCACCCCTCCACTTT
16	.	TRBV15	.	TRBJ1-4	CATSRDIGDANEKLFF	TGTGCCACCAGCAGAGATATCGGGGATGCTAATGAAAAACTGTTTTTT
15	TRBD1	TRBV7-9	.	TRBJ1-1	CASSSGQGGITEAFF	TGTGCCAGCAGCTCGGGACAGGGGGGGATAACTGAAGCTTTCTTT
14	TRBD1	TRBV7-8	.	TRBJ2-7	CASRRRDRVHEQYF	TGTGCCAGCAGACGCCGGGACAGGGTCCACGAGCAGTACTTC
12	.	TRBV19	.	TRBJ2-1	CASSTTAGEQFF	TGTGCCAGTAGTACAACCGCAGGTGAGCAGTTCTTC